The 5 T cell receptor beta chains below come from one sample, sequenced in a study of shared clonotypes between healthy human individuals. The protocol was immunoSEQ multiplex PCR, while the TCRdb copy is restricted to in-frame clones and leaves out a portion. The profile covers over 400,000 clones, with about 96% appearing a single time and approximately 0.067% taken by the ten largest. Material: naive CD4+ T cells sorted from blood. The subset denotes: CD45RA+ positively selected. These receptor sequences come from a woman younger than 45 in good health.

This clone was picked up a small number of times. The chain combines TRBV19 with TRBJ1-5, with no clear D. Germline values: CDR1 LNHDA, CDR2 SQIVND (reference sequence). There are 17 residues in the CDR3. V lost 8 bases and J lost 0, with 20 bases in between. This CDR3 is CASALQRVTVSNQPQHF. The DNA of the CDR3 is TGTGCCAGTGCCCTCCAAAGGGTCACAGTTAGCAATCAGCCCCAGCATTTT. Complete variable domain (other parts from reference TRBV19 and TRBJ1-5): DGGITQSPKYLFRKEGQNVTLSCEQNLNHDAMYWYRQDPGQGLRLIYYSQIVNDFQKGDIAEGYSVSREKKESFPLTVTSAQKNPTAFYLCASALQRVTVSNQPQHFGDGTRLSIL.

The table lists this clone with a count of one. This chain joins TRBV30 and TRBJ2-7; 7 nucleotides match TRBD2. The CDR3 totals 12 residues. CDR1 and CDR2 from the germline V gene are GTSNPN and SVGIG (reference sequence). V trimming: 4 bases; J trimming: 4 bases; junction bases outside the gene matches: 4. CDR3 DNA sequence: TGTGCCTGGACTAGCGGATGGTACGAGCAGTACTTC. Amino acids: CAWTSGWYEQYF.

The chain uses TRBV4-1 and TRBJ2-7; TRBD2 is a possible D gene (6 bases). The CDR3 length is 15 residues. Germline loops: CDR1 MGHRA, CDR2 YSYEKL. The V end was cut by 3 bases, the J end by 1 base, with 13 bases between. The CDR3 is CASSHMRDWSYEQYF. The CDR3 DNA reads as TGCGCCAGCAGCCATATGCGGGATTGGTCCTACGAGCAGTACTTC.

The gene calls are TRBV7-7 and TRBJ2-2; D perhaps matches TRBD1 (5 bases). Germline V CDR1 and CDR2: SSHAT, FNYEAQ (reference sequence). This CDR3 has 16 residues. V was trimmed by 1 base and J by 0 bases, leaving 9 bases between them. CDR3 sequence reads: CASSLGGAPNTGELFF. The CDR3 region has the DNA TGTGCCAGCAGCTTAGGTGGGGCCCCGAACACCGGGGAGCTGTTTTTT. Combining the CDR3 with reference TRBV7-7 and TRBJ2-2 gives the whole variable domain GAGVSQSPRYKVTKRGQDVTLRCDPISSHATLYWYQQALGQGPEFLTYFNYEAQPDKSGLPSDRFSAERPEGSISTLTIQRTEQRDSAMYRCASSLGGAPNTGELFFGEGSRLTVL.

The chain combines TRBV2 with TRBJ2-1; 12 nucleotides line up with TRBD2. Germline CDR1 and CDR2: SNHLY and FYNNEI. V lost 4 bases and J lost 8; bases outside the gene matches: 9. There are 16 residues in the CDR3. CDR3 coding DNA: TGTGCCAGCAGTGGGCCTAGCGGGAGGGCCTGGTATGAGCAGTTCTTC. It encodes CASSGPSGRAWYEQFF.